Shown below are 14 T cell receptor beta chains from a single sample sequenced in a study of blood T cell repertoires in COVID-19. Only in-frame clones appear in the TCRdb table, and some are missing; sequencing was by immunoSEQ multiplex PCR. The table lists tens of thousands of clones, around four fifths of them singletons, with approximately 5% in the top ten. Sequenced input: peripheral blood. The origin of the receptors is a man in his fifties or sixties with active COVID-19.

The V call is TRBV11-3, the J call TRBJ2-1, with 12 bases lining up with TRBD2. The CDR3 covers 16 residues. J gave up 5 bases and V 3 bases, and 5 bases lay outside the gene matches. CDR1 and CDR2 from the germline V gene are SGHNT and YENEEA. The CDR3 loop is CASSFRSSGRDNEQFF. For the CDR3, the DNA is TGTGCCAGCAGCTTTAGATCTAGCGGGAGGGACAATGAGCAGTTCTTC.

The gene calls are TRBV5-5 and TRBJ1-6, with 7 bases matching TRBD1. Germline CDR1 and CDR2: SGHKS and YYEKEE (reference sequence). V shed 4 bases, J shed 6 bases, and the junction held 4 bases outside the gene matches. The CDR3 sequence is 14 residues long. The CDR3 sequence: CASSVTGINSPLHF. In nucleotides, the CDR3 is TGTGCCAGCAGCGTGACAGGGATTAATTCACCCCTCCACTTT.

The gene calls are TRBV29-1 and TRBJ2-2; 7 positions agree with TRBD2. The trim removed 5 bases at V and 4 bases at J, leaving 7 bases unmatched. This CDR3 region has 14 residues. Germline CDR1 and CDR2: SQVTM and ANQGSEA. The CDR3 DNA reads TGCAGCGTTCAAAGGACTAGTCGCACCGGGGAGCTGTTTTTT. Its protein is CSVQRTSRTGELFF.

V and J are TRBV3-1 (or the pseudogene TRBV3-2) and TRBJ1-1, with TRBD1 matching over 7 bases. Germline V gene sequence: CDR1 LGHDT, CDR2 YNNKEL (reference sequence). The CDR3 extends over 14 amino acids. The V segment lost 4 bases and the J segment 1 base; nucleotides outside the gene matches: 3. CDR3 nucleotide sequence: TGTGCCAGCAGCCTCCGACAGGGGAACACTGAAGCTTTCTTT. Translated: CASSLRQGNTEAFF.

This chain uses TRBV13 with TRBJ2-5; TRBD2 aligns across 14 bases. The CDR3 has 17 amino acids. CDR1 and CDR2 from the germline V gene are PRHDT and FYEKMQ (reference sequence). The trim removed 5 bases at V and 3 bases at J, leaving 8 bases unmatched. The CDR3 DNA reads as TGTGCCAGCAGCCCGGGACTAGCGGGAGTCGACGAAGAGACCCAGTACTTC. It specifies CASSPGLAGVDEETQYF.

V usage is TRBV10-3 and J usage is TRBJ2-3; 8 positions agree with TRBD1. The CDR3 contains 14 residues. Germline V gene data show CDR1 as ENHRY and CDR2 as SYGVKD. V lost 6 bases and J lost 4; bases outside the gene matches: 6. The CDR3 spells CAIRRTGRADTQYF. The CDR3 DNA reads as TGTGCCATCAGACGGACAGGGCGCGCAGATACGCAGTATTTT.

The rearrangement uses TRBV19 and TRBJ1-6, with 7 bases matching TRBD1. J was trimmed by 5 bases and V by 5 bases; bases with no gene match: 9. The germline CDR1 and CDR2 sequences are LNHDA and SQIVND (reference sequence). The CDR3 is 16 amino acids. CDR3 DNA: TGTGCCAGTAGTGTCCGAGGGGGCTTCAATAATTCACCCCTCCACTTT. Protein sequence: CASSVRGGFNNSPLHF.

The chain couples TRBV14 to TRBJ2-1; the match to TRBD2 covers 8 bases. Trimming removed 2 bases from V and 3 bases from J; junction bases left unmatched: 6. From germline, CDR1 is SGHDN and CDR2 FVKESK. The CDR3 totals 16 residues. DNA of the CDR3: TGTGCCAGCAGCCAATTTAGCGGGATGAACTACAATGAGCAGTTCTTC. It codes for CASSQFSGMNYNEQFF.

This chain uses TRBV12-5 with TRBJ1-1; the match to TRBD1 covers 7 bases. Germline CDR1 LGHNT, CDR2 FRNRAP. The V gene end was trimmed by 1 base and the J gene end by 0 bases; junction bases not matched to a gene: 2. CDR3 size: 15 residues. The CDR3 loop reads CASGLGQGLNTEAFF. CDR3 nucleotides: TGTGCTAGTGGTTTGGGACAGGGCCTGAACACTGAAGCTTTCTTT.

The chain has TRBV19 and TRBJ1-5; D may be TRBD1 (5 bases). The ends were cut back, 1 base at V and 7 bases at J, with 14 bases in the middle. The CDR3 totals 15 residues. Germline V lookup: CDR1 LNHDA, CDR2 SQIVND (reference sequence). The chain's CDR3 is CASSIARGKTQPQHF. CDR3 coding DNA: TGTGCCAGTAGTATAGCTCGGGGGAAGACGCAGCCCCAGCATTTT.

The V call is TRBV7-2, the J call TRBJ2-3; TRBD1 is a possible D gene (5 bases). Germline-derived CDR1 and CDR2 are SGHTA and FQGNSA. The ends were cut back, 5 bases at V and 0 bases at J, with 9 bases in the middle. This CDR3 spans 14 amino acids. Here the CDR3 DNA reads TGTGCCAGCAGCCTCTGGGGCAGCACAGATACGCAGTATTTT. This gives the protein CASSLWGSTDTQYF.

J is TRBJ2-3 and V is TRBV24-1, with 9 positions matching TRBD2. Germline V lookup: CDR1 KGHDR, CDR2 SFDVKD. The length of the CDR3 is 18 residues. The V and J ends lost 2 bases and 6 bases, in that order; junction bases with no gene match: 14. The CDR3 nucleotides read TGTGCCACCAGTGATTCCGTCGGGGGAGCGGGAGGAGGGGATACGCAGTATTTT. Protein: CATSDSVGGAGGGDTQYF.

This chain uses TRBV29-1 with TRBJ2-3, with 7 bases that match TRBD1. Germline V gene data show CDR1 as SQVTM and CDR2 as ANQGSEA. The junction had 5 bases not matched to a gene; V was cut back by 6 bases and J by 8 bases. The CDR3 has 11 amino acids. For the CDR3, the DNA is TGCAGCGTGCCAGGGGGAAGTACGCAGTATTTT. Translation gives CSVPGGSTQYF.

J is TRBJ2-7 and V is TRBV27; perhaps TRBD1 as D (6 bases). The germline V gene encodes CDR1 MNHEY and CDR2 SMNVEV (reference sequence). V lost 5 bases and J 2 bases, leaving 13 bases between the germline ends. The CDR3 contains 14 residues. CDR3 in amino acids: CASSNRDTTYEQYF. The CDR3 DNA follows: TGTGCCAGCAGTAACCGGGACACAACCTACGAGCAGTACTTC.